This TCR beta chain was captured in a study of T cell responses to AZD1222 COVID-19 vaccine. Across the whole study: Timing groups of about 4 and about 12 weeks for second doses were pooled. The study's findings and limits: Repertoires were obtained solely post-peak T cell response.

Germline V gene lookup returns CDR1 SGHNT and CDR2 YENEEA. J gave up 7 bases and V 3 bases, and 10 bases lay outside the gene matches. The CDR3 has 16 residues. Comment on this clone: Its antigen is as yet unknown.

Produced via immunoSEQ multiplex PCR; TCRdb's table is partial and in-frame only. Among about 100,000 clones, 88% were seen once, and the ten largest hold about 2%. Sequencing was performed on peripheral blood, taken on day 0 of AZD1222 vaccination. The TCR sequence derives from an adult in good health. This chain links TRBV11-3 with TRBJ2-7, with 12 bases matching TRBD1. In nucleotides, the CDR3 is TGTGCCAGCAGCTTGGACGGGGACAGGGGGCGTCGGGAGCAGTACTTC. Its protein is CASSLDGDRGRREQYF.